This section outlines one T cell receptor beta chain sequence together with its context. What it binds is not known. The record originates from a study of cytomegalovirus exposure and HLA in healthy donors. Findings and limits, study-wide: Through in vitro validation, a few CMV-associated chains were shown to be specific for CMV antigens.

This CDR3 comprises 17 residues. Germline values: CDR1 LNHNV, CDR2 YYDKDF (reference sequence). The V segment lost 5 bases and the J segment 6 bases; nucleotides outside the gene matches: 13. Produced via immunoSEQ multiplex PCR; TCRdb's table is partial and in-frame only. The sample lists about 150,000 clones; roughly 86% were seen once. The sequence was collected from a human donor in good health. The sample was PBMCs. The chain joins TRBV15 to TRBJ2-3, with 11 bases lining up with TRBD2. Here the CDR3 DNA reads TGTGCCACCAGCTCCGGCGCTAGCGGGGGGATTGGGGATACGCAGTATTTT. Its translation is CATSSGASGGIGDTQYF.